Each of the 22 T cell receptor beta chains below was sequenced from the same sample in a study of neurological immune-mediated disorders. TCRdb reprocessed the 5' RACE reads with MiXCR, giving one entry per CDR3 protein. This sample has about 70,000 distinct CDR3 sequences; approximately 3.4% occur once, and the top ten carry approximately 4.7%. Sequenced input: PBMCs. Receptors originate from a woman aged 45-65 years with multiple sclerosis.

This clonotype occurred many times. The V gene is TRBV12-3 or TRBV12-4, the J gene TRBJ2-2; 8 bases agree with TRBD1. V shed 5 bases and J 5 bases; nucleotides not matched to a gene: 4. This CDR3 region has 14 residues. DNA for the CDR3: TGTGCCAGCAGTGACAGGGGTAGAACCGGGGAGCTGTTTTTT. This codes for CASSDRGRTGELFF.

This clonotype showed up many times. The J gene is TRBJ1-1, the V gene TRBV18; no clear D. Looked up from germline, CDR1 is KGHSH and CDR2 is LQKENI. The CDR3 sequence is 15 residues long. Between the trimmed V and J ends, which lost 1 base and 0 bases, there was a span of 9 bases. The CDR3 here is CASSPQREMNTEAFF. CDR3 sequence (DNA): TGTGCCAGCTCACCACAGCGGGAGATGAACACTGAAGCTTTCTTT. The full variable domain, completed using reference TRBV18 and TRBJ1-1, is NAGVMQNPRHLVRRRGQEARLRCSPMKGHSHVYWYRQLPEEGLKFMVYLQKENIIDESGMPKERFSAEFPKEGPSILRIQQVVRGDSAAYFCASSPQREMNTEAFFGQGTRLTVV.

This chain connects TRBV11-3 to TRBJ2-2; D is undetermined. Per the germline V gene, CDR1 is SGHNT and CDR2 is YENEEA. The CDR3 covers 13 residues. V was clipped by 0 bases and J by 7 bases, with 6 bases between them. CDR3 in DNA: TGTGCCAGCAGCTTAGAATTGGTCGGGGAGCTGTTTTTT. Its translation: CASSLELVGELFF.

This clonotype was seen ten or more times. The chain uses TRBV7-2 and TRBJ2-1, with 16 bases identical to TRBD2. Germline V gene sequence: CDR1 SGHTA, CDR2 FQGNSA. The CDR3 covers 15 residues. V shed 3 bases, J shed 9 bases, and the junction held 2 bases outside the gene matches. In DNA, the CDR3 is TGTGCCAGCAGCTTGGGACTAGCGGGAGGGGCTGAGCAGTTCTTC. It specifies CASSLGLAGGAEQFF. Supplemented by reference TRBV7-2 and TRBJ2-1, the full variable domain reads GAGVSQSPSNKVTEKGKDVELRCDPISGHTALYWYRQSLGQGLEFLIYFQGNSAPDKSGLPSDRFSAERTGGSVSTLTIQRTQQEDSAVYLCASSLGLAGGAEQFFGPGTRLTVL.

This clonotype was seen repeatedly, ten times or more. CDR3 bases: TGTGCCACCAGCAGAGATCGATGGAAGGCTGGCGGCTACACCTTC. It codes for CATSRDRWKAGGYTF. This sequence joins TRBV15 and TRBJ1-2; D gene ambiguous. With 0 bases removed from V and 8 bases from J, the gap between germline ends came to 16 bases. From germline, CDR1 is LNHNV and CDR2 YYDKDF (reference sequence). This CDR3 contains 15 residues.

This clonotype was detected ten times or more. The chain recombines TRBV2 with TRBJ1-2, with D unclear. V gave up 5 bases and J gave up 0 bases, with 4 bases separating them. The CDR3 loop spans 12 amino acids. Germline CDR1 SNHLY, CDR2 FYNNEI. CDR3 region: CASSQPNYGYTF. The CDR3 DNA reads TGTGCCAGCAGTCAGCCTAACTATGGCTACACCTTC. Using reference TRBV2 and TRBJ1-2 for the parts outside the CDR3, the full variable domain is EPEVTQTPSHQVTQMGQEVILRCVPISNHLYFYWYRQILGQKVEFLVSFYNNEISEKSEIFDDQFSVERPDGSNFTLKIRSTKLEDSAMYFCASSQPNYGYTFGSGTRLTVV.

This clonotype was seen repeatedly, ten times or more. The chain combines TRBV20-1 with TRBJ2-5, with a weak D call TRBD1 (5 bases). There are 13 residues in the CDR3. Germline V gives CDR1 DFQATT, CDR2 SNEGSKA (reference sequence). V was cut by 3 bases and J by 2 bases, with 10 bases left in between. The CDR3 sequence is CSASKTVQETQYF. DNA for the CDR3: TGCAGTGCTAGCAAGACAGTTCAAGAGACCCAGTACTTC.

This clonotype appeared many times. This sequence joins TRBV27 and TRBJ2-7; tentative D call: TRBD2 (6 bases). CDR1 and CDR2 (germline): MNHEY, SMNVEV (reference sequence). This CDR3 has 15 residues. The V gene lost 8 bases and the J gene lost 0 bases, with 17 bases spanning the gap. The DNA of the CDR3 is TGTGCCAGCGTACCGTACGGAGGGAGCTCCTACGAGCAGTACTTC. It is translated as CASVPYGGSSYEQYF.

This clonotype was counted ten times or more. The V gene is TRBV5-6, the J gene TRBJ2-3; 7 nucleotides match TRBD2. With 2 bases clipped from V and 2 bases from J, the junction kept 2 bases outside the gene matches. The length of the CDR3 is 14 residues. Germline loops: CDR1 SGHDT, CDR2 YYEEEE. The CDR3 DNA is TGTGCCAGCAGCTTACGGGGGGTCACAGATACGCAGTATTTT. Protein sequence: CASSLRGVTDTQYF.

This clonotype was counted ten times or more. CDR3 in DNA: TGCGCCAGCAGCACAAGCGGGAGGCTGAACACCGGGGAGCTGTTTTTT. This codes for CASSTSGRLNTGELFF. The gene calls are TRBV5-1 and TRBJ2-2; 9 nucleotides match TRBD2. CDR3 length: 16 residues. Germline trimming cut 4 bases from V and 1 base from J; bases unmatched to any gene: 5. Germline V gene data show CDR1 as SGHRS and CDR2 as YFSETQ.

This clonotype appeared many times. CDR3 nucleotides: TGTGCCATCAGATCCAGGGACGGGGACGGGGAGCTGTTTTTT. Protein: CAIRSRDGDGELFF. The chain couples TRBV10-3 to TRBJ2-2; D might be TRBD1 or TRBD2, each matching 5 bases. The CDR3 runs to 14 residues. Germline-derived CDR1 and CDR2 are ENHRY and SYGVKD. Trimming cost V 6 bases and J 7 bases, with 15 bases left between them.

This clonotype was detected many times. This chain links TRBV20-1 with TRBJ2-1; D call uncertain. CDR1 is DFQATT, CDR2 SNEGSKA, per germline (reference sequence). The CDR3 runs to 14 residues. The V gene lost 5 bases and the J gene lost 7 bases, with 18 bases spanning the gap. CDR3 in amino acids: CSASLRAIRNEQFF. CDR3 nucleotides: TGCAGTGCTTCACTTAGAGCTATAAGGAATGAGCAGTTCTTC.

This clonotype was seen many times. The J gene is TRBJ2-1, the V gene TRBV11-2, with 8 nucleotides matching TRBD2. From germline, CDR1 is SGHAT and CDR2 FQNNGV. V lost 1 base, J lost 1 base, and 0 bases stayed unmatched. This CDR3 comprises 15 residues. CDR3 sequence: CASSLVAGSYNEQFF. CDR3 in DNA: TGTGCCAGCAGCTTAGTAGCGGGATCCTACAATGAGCAGTTCTTC.

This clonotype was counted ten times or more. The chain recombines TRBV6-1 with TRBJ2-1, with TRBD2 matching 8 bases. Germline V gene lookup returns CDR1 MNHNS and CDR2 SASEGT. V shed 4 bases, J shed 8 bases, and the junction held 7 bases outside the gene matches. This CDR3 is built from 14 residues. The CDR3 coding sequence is TGTGCCAGCAGTGCCCGGGGGGGGGACGATGAGCAGTTCTTC. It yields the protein CASSARGGDDEQFF.

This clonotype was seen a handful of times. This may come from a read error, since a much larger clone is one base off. The CDR3 loop is CASSLEKAYNEQFF. CDR3 nucleotides: TGCGCCAGCAGCTTGGAGAAGGCCTACAATGAGCAGTTCTTC. The J gene is TRBJ2-1, the V gene TRBV5-1; D is ambiguous. The germline gives CDR1 SGHRS, CDR2 YFSETQ. The CDR3 extends over 14 amino acids. The germline V and J ends were trimmed by 0 bases and 2 bases, with 6 bases remaining between them.

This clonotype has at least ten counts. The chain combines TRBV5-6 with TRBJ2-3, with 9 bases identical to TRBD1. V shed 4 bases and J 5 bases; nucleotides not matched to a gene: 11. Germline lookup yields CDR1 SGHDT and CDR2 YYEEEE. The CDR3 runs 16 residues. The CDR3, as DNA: TGTGCCAGCAGCATGATTCCGGGACAGGGAAAAGATACGCAGTATTTT. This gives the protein CASSMIPGQGKDTQYF. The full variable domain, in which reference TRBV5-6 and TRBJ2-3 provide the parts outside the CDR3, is DAGVTQSPTHLIKTRGQQVTLRCSPKSGHDTVSWYQQALGQGPQFIFQYYEEEERQRGNFPDRFSGHQFPNYSSELNVNALLLGDSALYLCASSMIPGQGKDTQYFGPGTRLTVL.

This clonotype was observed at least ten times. The CDR3 region has the DNA TGTGCCAGCTCACCATCCAAGGGAATCAAAACTGGCGCCAAAAACATTCAGTACTTC. The encoded protein is CASSPSKGIKTGAKNIQYF. The chain combines TRBV18 with TRBJ2-4; the D is unclear. The CDR3 spans 19 residues. In germline, CDR1 is KGHSH, CDR2 LQKENI. Trimming removed 2 bases from V and 1 base from J, with 21 bases in between.

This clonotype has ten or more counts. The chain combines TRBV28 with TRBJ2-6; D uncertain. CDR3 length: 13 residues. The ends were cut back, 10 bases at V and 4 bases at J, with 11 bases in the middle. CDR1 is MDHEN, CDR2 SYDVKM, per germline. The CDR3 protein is CATIGWGANVLTF. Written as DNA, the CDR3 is TGTGCCACTATAGGTTGGGGGGCCAACGTCCTGACTTTC.

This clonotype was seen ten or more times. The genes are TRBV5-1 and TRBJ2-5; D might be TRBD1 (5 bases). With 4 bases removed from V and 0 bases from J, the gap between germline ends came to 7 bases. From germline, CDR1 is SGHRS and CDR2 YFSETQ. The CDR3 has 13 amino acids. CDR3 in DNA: TGCGCCAGCAGCCCGGACAACCAAGAGACCCAGTACTTC. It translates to CASSPDNQETQYF.

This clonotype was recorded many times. The CDR3 DNA reads TGCGCCAGCAGCCAAGATATTGCGGGGAGTATGCAGCCCCAGCATTTT. It encodes CASSQDIAGSMQPQHF. The gene calls are TRBV4-3 and TRBJ1-5; D is undetermined. The CDR3 sequence is 16 residues long. Germline V lookup: CDR1 LGHNA, CDR2 YSLEER. The germline V and J ends were trimmed by 0 bases and 7 bases, with 16 bases remaining between them.

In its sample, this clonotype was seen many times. CDR3 loop: CASSQLSDSANTGELFF. CDR3 DNA: TGTGCCAGCAGCCAGCTCTCGGACAGCGCGAACACCGGGGAGCTGTTTTTT. This rearrangement joins TRBV4-2 to TRBJ2-2; possible D gene TRBD1, 6 bases. Trimming pared 3 bases from V and 0 bases from J, leaving 14 bases between. The CDR3 contains 17 residues. CDR1 and CDR2 (germline): LGHNA, YNFKEQ.

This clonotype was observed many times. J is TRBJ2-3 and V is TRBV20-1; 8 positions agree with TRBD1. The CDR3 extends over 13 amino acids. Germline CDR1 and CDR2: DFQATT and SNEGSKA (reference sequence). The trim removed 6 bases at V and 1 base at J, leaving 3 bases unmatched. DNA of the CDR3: TGCAGTGCAAAGACAGGGGGCACAGATACGCAGTATTTT. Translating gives CSAKTGGTDTQYF.